The T cell receptor beta chain described here comes from a study of T cell responses to AZD1222 COVID-19 vaccine. Looking at the study overall: Samples with a second dose at about 4 or about 12 weeks were pooled together. General study findings and limits: None of the repertoires were sampled until the peak T cell response had passed. Just five to seven people given AZD1222 tested seropositive at baseline. White British ancestry dominated among donors, who included more females, and clonal diversity was possibly underestimated.

Remarks on this clone: Its cognate antigen is unknown.

Some clones are missing from TCRdb's copy, which holds only in-frame ones; the method was immunoSEQ multiplex PCR. The sample has 150,000 to 200,000 clones; 85% to 95% are singletons. The sequences come from peripheral blood, collected on day 0 of AZD1222 vaccination. This TCR came from an adult in good health.

Written as DNA, the CDR3 is TGTGCCACCTCCAGTGGGGTTGGCTACACCTTC. Protein product: CATSSGVGYTF. The chain has TRBV19 and TRBJ1-2; no definite D call. This CDR3 has 11 residues. Trimming stripped 10 bases from V and 7 bases from J, with 13 bases between. Germline V CDR1 and CDR2: LNHDA, SQIVND (reference sequence).